Listed below are T cell receptor beta chains from one sample, sequenced in a study of control samples from healthy donors and cancer patients. Sequenced by immunoSEQ multiplex PCR; TCRdb stores in-frame clones only, minus some. In the table there are 80,000 or so clones, around 94% of which are singletons. The sequenced sample was blood. The receptors were sampled from a woman between 40 and 55 years old in good health. Both conserved end residues are part of each CDR3.

v_gene	j_gene	CDR3aa
TRBV5-6	TRBJ2-2	CASSLEGWAGELFF
TRBV3-1/TRBV3-2	TRBJ1-3	CASSQESGNTIYF
TRBV18	TRBJ1-6	CASSPTDRDNSPLHF
TRBV25-1	TRBJ2-7	CASRGEAGYIRSYEQYF
TRBV9	TRBJ2-3	CASTDWGGGDYTDTQYF
TRBV21-1	TRBJ2-7	CASSYEQYF
TRBV6-4	TRBJ2-6	CASSEREDGANVLTF
TRBV12-3/TRBV12-4	TRBJ2-7	CASSYSYEQYF
TRBV5-1	TRBJ1-1	CASSLDAGMNTEAFF
TRBV7-3	TRBJ1-2	CASSLTSGDLYGYTF
TRBV19	TRBJ2-3	CASLRQGADTQYF
TRBV18	TRBJ1-4	CASSRGQNEKLFF
TRBV28	TRBJ1-4	CASSLWGIGTNEKLFF
TRBV6-5	TRBJ1-2	CASRSGDYGYTF
TRBV12-5	TRBJ1-1	CASGPSTGDAFF
TRBV10-1	TRBJ1-1	CASSDNKNTEAFF
TRBV4-1	TRBJ2-1	CASSLGTSGFGEQFF
TRBV5-6	TRBJ1-3	CASSSPGLGNTIYF
TRBV30	TRBJ2-2	CAWSVLSRAGELFF
TRBV15	TRBJ1-5	CATSRAYSNQPQHF
TRBV6-5	TRBJ2-1	CASSSGGGPNEQFF
TRBV6-5	TRBJ1-4	CATTRGGKLFF
TRBV24-1	TRBJ1-2	CATHDEGYGYTF
TRBV11-2	TRBJ2-1	CASSLLTGGAFNEQFF
TRBV4-3	TRBJ2-6	CASSSQSSGANVLTF
TRBV11-3	TRBJ2-1	CASSLTSGAYNEQFF
TRBV28	TRBJ1-2	CASRDDELGYTF
TRBV12-3/TRBV12-4	TRBJ1-5	CASSQNSNQPQHF
TRBV4-2	TRBJ1-4	CASSQDAGTVATNEKLFF
TRBV27	TRBJ2-5	CASSLRQLQETQYF
TRBV19	TRBJ1-5	CASSIETGDHQPQHF
TRBV12-3/TRBV12-4	TRBJ1-1	CASSPGREWAFF
TRBV7-9	TRBJ1-3	CASSPRSGNTIYF
TRBV10-2	TRBJ2-1	CASSEWQATEQFF
TRBV19	TRBJ2-7	CASSPGGTGAAYEQYF
TRBV6-4	TRBJ2-3	CASSQTGEGTDTQYF
TRBV4-2	TRBJ2-1	CASSQVGHYNEQFF
TRBV12-3/TRBV12-4	TRBJ2-1	CASSLRGYNEQFF
TRBV5-4	TRBJ1-1	CASSLDPRGMDTEAFF
TRBV19	TRBJ1-1	CASAVGWGVTFF
TRBV4-2	TRBJ1-3	CASSQDFSPSYTIYF
TRBV7-2	TRBJ1-1	CASSSSHRAAEAFF
TRBV7-3	TRBJ2-1	CASSPRLLAGGPNEQFF
TRBV3-1/TRBV3-2	TRBJ1-1	CASSTRGGETEAFF